The T cell receptor beta chain under discussion was sequenced for a study of T cells after yellow fever vaccination. Regarding the study as a whole: When the response was secondary, it was weaker but reached its peak faster, day 5 versus 15. Clonotypes shared by both compartments, CD4 and CD8, made up a small share.

Of note for this clonotype: Its antigen is unidentified.

Generation of TCR cDNA used 5'RACE template switching (which added a universal primer site and UMIs). TCRdb re-derived calls from the 5' RACE reads in MiXCR, one entry per CDR3 protein. The sample lists under 600,000 distinct CDR3 sequences, roughly 13% occurring once. CDR3 size: 16 residues. Germline CDR1 and CDR2: SGHVS and FQNEAQ. V trimming: 5 bases; J trimming: 6 bases; junction bases outside the gene matches: 10. This chain uses TRBV7-8 with TRBJ2-2, with 9 bases matching TRBD1. The sequence came from a man aged 25 to 40 who received the YFV17D yellow fever vaccine. The material sequenced was PBMCs, taken on the day of the yellow fever booster vaccination. The CDR3, as DNA: TGTGCCAGCAGCGAAACGACAGGGGGGATTGCCGGGGAGCTGTTTTTT. This codes for CASSETTGGIAGELFF.